The subject of this entry is one T cell receptor (beta chain). This clonotype was seen repeatedly, ten times or more. It has no known antigen specificity. Per-base quality was not reported, and no clone a single base away is much larger than it. First-strand cDNA was synthesized with Superscript III and a set of TRAV- and TRBV-specific primers, covering both TCRalpha and TCRbeta chains. TCRs were amplified with Phusion for roughly 20 PCR cycles using a constant-region primer together with the adapter attached to the V primers. Amplification of the isolated mRNA was done with the MessageAmp II aRNA Amplification Kit, which involved an approximately 16-hour in vitro transcription at 37 degrees C. The Dynabeads mRNA DIRECT Purification Kit was used to isolate the mRNA for TCR sequencing. Indexed Illumina adapters were added in a second Phusion PCR of 20 to 25 cycles, and the PCR products were purified with AMPure XP beads. TCRalpha and TCRbeta libraries were deep-sequenced on an Illumina MiniSeq instrument. Per the authors' processing: Using custom Perl scripts, TCR sequences encoding the same protein were pooled, out-of-frame sequences were removed, and the abundance of each clonotype was computed. Any TCR sequence backed by just one read was left out of the analysis. Shannon entropy, Gini index, clonality, richness, and the frequency of TCRs shared between repertoires were included as repertoire metrics. TCRdb handled the public reads itself, with Q25 trimming in fastp and clone calling in MiXCR, and kept productive beta chains. Under each unique CDR3 protein, matching rows form one entry showing the most common genes and DNA. V and J calls and clone size were set by TCRdb, not the authors. Counted in this sample were about 39,000 distinct CDR3 sequences; about 20% of them appeared once. The ten most abundant clones make up approximately 8.3% of the sample.

Taken from the germline V gene (reference sequence), the CDR1 and CDR2 loops are LNHDA and SQIVND. V lost 2 bases and J lost 0 bases, and the count of bases not matched to a germline gene is 2. The CDR3 spans 16 residues, from the cysteine through the phenylalanine. Only the CDR3 portion is preserved as DNA: 48 bases, with reading frame beginning at the first base. This sample was taken from a study of low-dose radiotherapy and immunotherapy resistance in tumors (dated by TCRdb to between 2021 and 2024). General notes on the study: In Cohort 1, each fraction delivered 0.5 Gy every 2 weeks, and the prescribed total PTV dose was 6.5 Gy. Trial participants were not randomized into treatment groups. For Cohort 2, the dose was 1 Gy per fraction given every two weeks, adding up to 13 Gy in total across 26 weeks. Nivolumab was administered intravenously as a 240 mg flat dose every two weeks, and ipilimumab was administered intravenously at 1 mg/kg every six weeks. Every two weeks, patients got intravenous cyclophosphamide at 200 mg/m2, given one day ahead of each radiation and immunotherapy administration. Starting on cycle 1 day 1, patients took 300 mg of aspirin by mouth once a day for four cycles. The translational analysis covered eight patients: three from the first dose cohort and the first five from the second dose cohort.

In the paper's terms, the time point label means: after trial treatment. The treatment or condition label here, explained by the study, means: LDRT plus nivolumab, ipilimumab, low-dose cyclophosphamide and aspirin (RACIN trial). The donors came from RACIN, which was a single-arm phase I dose-escalation trial that paired nivolumab and ipilimumab with aspirin, low-dose cyclophosphamide and low-dose radiotherapy. To be eligible, a patient needed to have an advanced solid tumor that was TIL-negative. The chain couples TRBV19 to TRBJ2-1, and TRBD1 aligns with 9 junction nucleotides. This sequence was found in a female donor with ovarian cancer. Specimen: PBMCs, collected after low-dose radiotherapy plus immunotherapy. The DNA is TGTGCCAGTAGTATAATGACAGGGGGCTCCTACAATGAGCAGTTCTTC. Translated, this gives CASSIMTGGSYNEQFF.